This paragraph reports one T cell receptor beta chain. The target antigen is unknown. The data were produced by immunoSEQ multiplex PCR, yet TCRdb's version contains in-frame clones alone and is incomplete. The sample holds some 96,000 clones, about four fifths seen once. This entry belongs to a study of PD-1 blockade in classical Hodgkin lymphoma. Looking at the study overall: The study gave patients nivolumab 3 mg/kg intravenously every 2 weeks.

Findings and caveats of the study: TCR diversity in CD4+, not CD8+, cells rose significantly by C4D1.

Every one of the patients relapsed after autologous stem cell transplantation (brentuximab vedotin exposure was variable). This sequence originates from a human donor with classical Hodgkin lymphoma. The sample here was peripheral blood mononuclear cells (PBMCs), taken before the second cycle of nivolumab.

The CDR3 region is CASSARGAGSNEQFF. CDR3 DNA: TGTGCCAGCAGCGCTCGGGGGGCGGGTTCTAATGAGCAGTTCTTC. The rearrangement uses TRBV7-2 and TRBJ2-1; tentatively, D is TRBD2 (7 bases). V dropped 5 bases and J dropped 7 bases, with 18 bases sitting between them. The length of the CDR3 is 15 residues. Germline V gene lookup returns CDR1 SGHTA and CDR2 FQGNSA. The variable domain in full, with the rest retrieved from reference TRBV7-2 and TRBJ2-1, is GAGVSQSPSNKVTEKGKDVELRCDPISGHTALYWYRQSLGQGLEFLIYFQGNSAPDKSGLPSDRFSAERTGGSVSTLTIQRTQQEDSAVYLCASSARGAGSNEQFFGPGTRLTVL.